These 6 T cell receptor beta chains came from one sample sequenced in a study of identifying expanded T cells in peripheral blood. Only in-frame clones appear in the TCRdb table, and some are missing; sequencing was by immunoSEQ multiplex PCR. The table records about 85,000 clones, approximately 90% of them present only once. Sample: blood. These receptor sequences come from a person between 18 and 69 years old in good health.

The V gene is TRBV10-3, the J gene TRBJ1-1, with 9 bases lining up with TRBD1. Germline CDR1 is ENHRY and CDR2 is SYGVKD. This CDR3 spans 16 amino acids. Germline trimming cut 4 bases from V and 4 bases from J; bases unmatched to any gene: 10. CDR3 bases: TGTGCCATCAGTGGCGGGACAGGGAATGGAGGCACTGAAGCTTTCTTT. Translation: CAISGGTGNGGTEAFF.

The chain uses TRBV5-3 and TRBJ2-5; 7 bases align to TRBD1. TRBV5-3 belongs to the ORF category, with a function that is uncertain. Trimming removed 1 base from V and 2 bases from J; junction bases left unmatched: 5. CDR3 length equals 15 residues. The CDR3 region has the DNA TGTGCCAGAAGCTTGAATCTACAGGGGCAAGAGACCCAGTACTTC. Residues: CARSLNLQGQETQYF.

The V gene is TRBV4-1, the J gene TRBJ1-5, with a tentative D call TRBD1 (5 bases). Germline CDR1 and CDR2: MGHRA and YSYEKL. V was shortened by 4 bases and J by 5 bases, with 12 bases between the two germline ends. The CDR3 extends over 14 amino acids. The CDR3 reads CASSLVSGDQPQHF. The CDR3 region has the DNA TGCGCCAGCAGCCTAGTTTCGGGGGATCAGCCCCAGCATTTT.

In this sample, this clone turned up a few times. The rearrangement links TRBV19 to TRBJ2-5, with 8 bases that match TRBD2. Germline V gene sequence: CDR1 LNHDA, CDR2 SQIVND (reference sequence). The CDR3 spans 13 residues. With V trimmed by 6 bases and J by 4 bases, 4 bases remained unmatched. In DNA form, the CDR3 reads TGTGCCAGTAGGCGGACTAGCCCAGAGACCCAGTACTTC. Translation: CASRRTSPETQYF.

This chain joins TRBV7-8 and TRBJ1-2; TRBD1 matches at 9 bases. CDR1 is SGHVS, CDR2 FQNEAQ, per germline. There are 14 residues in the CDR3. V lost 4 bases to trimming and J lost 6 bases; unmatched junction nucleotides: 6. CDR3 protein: CASSSTGGADGYTF. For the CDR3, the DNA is TGTGCCAGCAGCTCAACAGGGGGCGCGGATGGCTACACCTTC.

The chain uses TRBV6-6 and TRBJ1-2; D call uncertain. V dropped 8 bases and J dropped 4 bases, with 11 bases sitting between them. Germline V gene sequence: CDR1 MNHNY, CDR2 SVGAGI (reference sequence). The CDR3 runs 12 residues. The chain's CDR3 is CASLDLTYGYTF. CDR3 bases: TGTGCCAGCCTCGACCTAACCTATGGCTACACCTTC.